Shown below are 8 T cell receptor beta chains from a single sample sequenced in a study of monozygotic twins with inflammatory bowel disease. TCRdb reprocessed the 5' RACE reads, keeping one entry per CDR3 protein, no DNA. Its listing shows under 200,000 distinct CDR3 sequences. Sequences were obtained from blood. The source of these receptors is a human donor with ulcerative colitis or Crohn's disease, or a healthy co-twin of an affected twin (not recorded which).

The chain carries TRBV5-1 and TRBJ2-1; TCRdb picks TRBD2, but there is no DNA to check that call. Germline-derived CDR1 and CDR2 are SGHRS and YFSETQ. The CDR3 sequence is 17 residues long. The CDR3 here is CASSPRLRASSYNEQFF.

This chain links TRBV19 with TRBJ2-2; TCRdb picks TRBD2, but there is no DNA to check that call. The V gene's germline CDR1 is LNHDA and CDR2 SQIVND (reference sequence). The CDR3 consists of 15 residues. The CDR3 sequence is CASSILALHTGELFF.

The chain combines TRBV9 with TRBJ2-7. Germline V gives CDR1 SGDLS, CDR2 YYNGEE. CDR3 size: 15 residues. CDR3 sequence: CASTIPRLLSYEQYF.

The V and J genes are TRBV27 and TRBJ2-7; TCRdb calls TRBD2, which cannot be checked without DNA. CDR3 length equals 15 residues. The germline V gene encodes CDR1 MNHEY and CDR2 SMNVEV (reference sequence). The CDR3 sequence: CASSLAGTVSYEQYF.

V gene TRBV20-1 combines with J gene TRBJ2-1; TCRdb lists TRBD2, though no DNA is available to test this call. The V gene's germline CDR1 is DFQATT and CDR2 SNEGSKA (reference sequence). CDR3 length: 14 residues. The chain's CDR3 is CSARGLAGQNEQFF.

The rearrangement joins TRBV10-3 to TRBJ2-3; TCRdb's D gene call, TRBD2, goes unchecked for lack of DNA. The CDR3 is 16 amino acids. Germline V gene sequence: CDR1 ENHRY, CDR2 SYGVKD. The CDR3 spells CAISGTSGRGDDTQYF.

The genes are TRBV5-1 and TRBJ2-7; TCRdb's assignment of TRBD1 cannot be checked, as there is no DNA. CDR1 and CDR2 from the germline V gene are SGHRS and YFSETQ. The CDR3 totals 16 residues. CDR3 amino acids: CASSLSPSTGVYEQYF.

The V gene is TRBV20-1, the J gene TRBJ1-1. The germline CDR1 and CDR2 sequences are DFQATT and SNEGSKA (reference sequence). The CDR3 runs 12 residues. CDR3 region: CSAREGRAEAFF.